These 17 T cell receptor beta chains share one sample of origin, sequenced in a study of shared clonotypes between healthy human individuals. The table came from immunoSEQ multiplex PCR; TCRdb's copy has only in-frame clones and leaves some out. Of fewer than 1.6 million clones in the sample, around 98.5% are singletons; the top ten hold around 0.33%. Sequencing was done on a sample of naive CD4+ T cells sorted from blood. This sample's subset: CD45RA+ positively selected. The receptors were sampled from a man aged 25 to 40 in good health.

CDR3 coding DNA: TGTGCCAGCAGCTTGGCAGGGCCAGATACGCAGTATTTT. This gives the protein CASSLAGPDTQYF. V gene TRBV5-4 combines with J gene TRBJ2-3; TRBD1 might be the D (5 bases). The CDR3 runs to 13 residues. Deletions cut 0 bases from V and 4 bases from J, with 6 bases between. Germline V gives CDR1 SGHNT, CDR2 YYREEE (reference sequence).

The V call is TRBV7-2, the J call TRBJ2-1; perhaps TRBD2 as D (5 bases). The germline V gene encodes CDR1 SGHTA and CDR2 FQGNSA. Between the trimmed V and J ends, which lost 3 bases and 9 bases, there was a span of 12 bases. This CDR3 region has 13 residues. The CDR3 region has the DNA TGTGCCAGCAGCTTTTCGGGAATCAGTGAGCAGTTCTTC. Protein: CASSFSGISEQFF. Full variable domain (rest looked up from reference TRBV7-2 and TRBJ2-1): GAGVSQSPSNKVTEKGKDVELRCDPISGHTALYWYRQSLGQGLEFLIYFQGNSAPDKSGLPSDRFSAERTGGSVSTLTIQRTQQEDSAVYLCASSFSGISEQFFGPGTRLTVL.

The rearrangement uses TRBV7-9 and TRBJ2-7, with TRBD1 identical over 8 bases. Trimming took 5 bases from V and 10 from J; bases not matched to a gene: 10. Germline assignment: CDR1 SEHNR and CDR2 FQNEAQ (reference sequence). The CDR3 has 13 amino acids. The chain's CDR3 is CASSPGTGELQYF. CDR3 nucleotides: TGTGCCAGCAGCCCGGGGACAGGAGAGTTACAGTACTTC.

The V gene is TRBV7-2, the J gene TRBJ2-7; D is tentatively TRBD1 or TRBD2 (5 bases each). V lost 2 bases and J lost 5, with 19 bases in between. This CDR3 spans 16 amino acids. The germline V gene has CDR1 SGHTA and CDR2 FQGNSA. The CDR3 loop reads CASSLLWGINHHEQYF. The CDR3 DNA is TGTGCCAGCAGCTTACTTTGGGGGATAAACCACCACGAGCAGTACTTC.

This clone was observed once. V and J are TRBV9 and TRBJ2-2; TRBD1 aligns across 9 bases. Trimming removed 4 bases from V and 7 bases from J; junction bases left unmatched: 14. This CDR3 region has 17 residues. Germline V gene lookup returns CDR1 SGDLS and CDR2 YYNGEE. The CDR3 loop reads CASSTDPGQGNIGELFF. As DNA, the CDR3 is TGTGCCAGCAGCACAGATCCGGGACAGGGTAATATCGGGGAGCTGTTTTTT.

V is TRBV10-2 and J is TRBJ1-2, with 7 nucleotides matching TRBD1. The CDR3 is 14 residues long. The ends lost 7 bases at V and 2 bases at J; junction bases unmatched: 7. Per germline, CDR1 WSHSY and CDR2 SAAADI. The chain's CDR3 is CASKIQGSNYGYTF. CDR3 in DNA: TGCGCCAGCAAGATACAGGGGAGCAACTATGGCTACACCTTC.

The gene calls are TRBV18 and TRBJ1-2, with 7 bases that match TRBD1. Losses at the gene ends were 3 bases for V and 4 bases for J; bases not matched to a gene: 5. CDR1 KGHSH and CDR2 LQKENI come from the germline V gene. The CDR3 totals 14 residues. The CDR3 sequence is CASSPSGDSYGYTF. Here the CDR3 DNA reads TGTGCCAGCTCACCGTCCGGGGACAGCTATGGCTACACCTTC.

This sequence joins TRBV2 and TRBJ2-3; no definite D call. The germline V and J ends were trimmed by 4 bases and 5 bases, with 13 bases remaining between them. The CDR3 totals 14 residues. Looked up from germline, CDR1 is SNHLY and CDR2 is FYNNEI. The CDR3 protein is CASSGRTVEDTQYF. The CDR3 DNA sequence: TGTGCCAGCAGTGGGAGAACAGTCGAAGATACGCAGTATTTT.

The genes are TRBV5-6 and TRBJ2-7; D gene uncertain. This CDR3 comprises 12 residues. Germline CDR1 is SGHDT and CDR2 is YYEEEE. The V end lost 1 base, the J end lost 11 bases, and 13 bases lay between the germline ends. CDR3 bases: TGTGCCAGCAGCTTGCGGAGACCCCCGGAGTACTTC. Encoded protein: CASSLRRPPEYF.

V and J are TRBV10-1 and TRBJ2-3, with D perhaps matching TRBD2 (6 bases). Germline V gene data show CDR1 as WNHNN and CDR2 as SYGVQD (reference sequence). V lost 4 bases to trimming and J lost 0 bases, with 8 bases between them. The CDR3 consists of 14 residues. The CDR3 coding sequence is TGCGCCAGCAGTGGCGGGACTAGCACAGATACGCAGTATTTT. It translates to CASSGGTSTDTQYF.

A note on this clone: This sample also contains other DNA sequences that code for the same CDR3. The DNA for the CDR3 is TGCGCCAGCAGCCCTGGACTAGCGGGACTAAATGAGCAGTTCTTC. Protein sequence: CASSPGLAGLNEQFF. This chain joins TRBV5-1 and TRBJ2-1; TRBD2 matches 12 bases. The CDR3 extends over 15 amino acids. The germline CDR1 and CDR2 sequences are SGHRS and YFSETQ. V lost 4 bases to trimming and J lost 7 bases; unmatched junction nucleotides: 6.

V and J are TRBV4-1 and TRBJ2-7; D perhaps matches TRBD2 (5 bases). The V end lost 6 bases, the J end lost 2 bases, and 14 bases lay between the germline ends. Per the germline V gene, CDR1 is MGHRA and CDR2 is YSYEKL. This CDR3 has 14 amino acids. CDR3 in amino acids: CASSSGRRTYEQYF. The DNA of the CDR3 is TGCGCCAGCAGTAGTGGGCGGAGGACCTACGAGCAGTACTTC.

This chain uses TRBV6-1 with TRBJ1-5, with D unresolved. There are 15 residues in the CDR3. The germline V gene has CDR1 MNHNS and CDR2 SASEGT. V lost 3 bases to trimming and J lost 2 bases, with 11 bases between them. CDR3 bases: TGTGCCAGCAGTGATCAGGTGAAGGGCAATCAGCCCCAGCATTTT. Translated, it gives CASSDQVKGNQPQHF.

This clone was recorded once. For the CDR3, the DNA is TGTGCCTGGATGCGGACCGGGGAGCTGTTTTTT. Translating gives CAWMRTGELFF. The chain employs TRBV30 and TRBJ2-2; unclear D gene. The CDR3 consists of 11 residues. The germline V gene encodes CDR1 GTSNPN and CDR2 SVGIG (reference sequence). Trimming removed 4 bases at V and 5 bases at J, with 5 bases between.

The chain links TRBV2 to TRBJ1-5; no firm D call. CDR1 and CDR2 from the germline V gene are SNHLY and FYNNEI. The V and J ends lost 1 base and 4 bases respectively, with 8 bases between them. This CDR3 is built from 14 residues. In DNA, the CDR3 is TGTGCCAGCAGTGAAGAAACCGGGAATCAGCCCCAGCATTTT. Translation gives CASSEETGNQPQHF.

The rearrangement joins TRBV4-2 to TRBJ1-5; D possibly corresponds to TRBD1 (6 bases). CDR1 and CDR2 (germline): LGHNA, YNFKEQ. The CDR3 totals 13 residues. V gave up 1 base and J gave up 12 bases, with 13 bases separating them. The CDR3 is CASSQARQDSQHF. In nucleotides, the CDR3 is TGTGCCAGCAGCCAAGCCCGTCAGGACAGCCAGCATTTT.

The V and J genes are TRBV5-1 and TRBJ2-5, with 7 bases identical to TRBD1. Germline CDR1 is SGHRS and CDR2 is YFSETQ. V shed 4 bases, J shed 2 bases, and the junction held 5 bases outside the gene matches. The CDR3 consists of 14 residues. CDR3 sequence reads: CASSPGQYQETQYF. The DNA of the CDR3 is TGCGCCAGCAGCCCGGGACAGTATCAAGAGACCCAGTACTTC.